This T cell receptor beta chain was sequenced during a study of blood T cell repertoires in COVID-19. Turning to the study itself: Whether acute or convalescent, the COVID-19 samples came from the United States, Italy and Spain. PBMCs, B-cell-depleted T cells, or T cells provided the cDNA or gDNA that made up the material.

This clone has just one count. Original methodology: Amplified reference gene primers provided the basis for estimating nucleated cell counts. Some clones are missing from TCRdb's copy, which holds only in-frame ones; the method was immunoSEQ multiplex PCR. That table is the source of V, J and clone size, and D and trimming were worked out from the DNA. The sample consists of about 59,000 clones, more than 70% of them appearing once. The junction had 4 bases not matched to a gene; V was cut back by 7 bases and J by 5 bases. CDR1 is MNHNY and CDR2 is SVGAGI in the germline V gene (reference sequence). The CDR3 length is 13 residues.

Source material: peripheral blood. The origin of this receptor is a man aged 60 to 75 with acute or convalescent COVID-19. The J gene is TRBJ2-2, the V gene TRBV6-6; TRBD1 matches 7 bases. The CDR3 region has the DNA TGTGCCAGCAAGCGACAGGGTACCGGGGAGCTGTTTTTT. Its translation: CASKRQGTGELFF.